Listed below are T cell receptor beta chains from one sample, sequenced in a study of STAT5B mutations in CD4+ large granular lymphocyte leukemia. Sequenced by immunoSEQ multiplex PCR; TCRdb stores in-frame clones only, minus some. Of fewer than 35,000 clones in the sample, around 88% were seen once. The source material was CD4+ T cells from blood buffy coats. These TCRs come from a human donor in good health. CDR3s include the opening cysteine and the closing phenylalanine or tryptophan. The D gene is left open where the match is weak. Clone size, where shown, is once, few, many, or a class for clones that have expanded.

j_gene | abundance | d_gene | v_gene | CDR3aa | CDR3nt
TRBJ2-1 | . | . | TRBV9 | CASSVTSGHEQFF | TGTGCCAGCAGCGTAACAAGCGGCCATGAGCAGTTCTTC
TRBJ2-7 | . | TRBD1 | TRBV10-2 | CASSESGDRPYEQYF | TGCGCCAGCAGTGAGTCTGGGGACAGACCCTACGAGCAGTACTTC
TRBJ1-4 | once | . | TRBV6-5 | CASSPRVANEKLFF | TGTGCCAGCAGCCCCAGGGTGGCGAATGAAAAACTGTTTTTT
TRBJ2-5 | . | . | TRBV5-4 | CASSLGTIQETQYF | TGTGCCAGCAGCCTTGGGACAATACAAGAGACCCAGTACTTC
TRBJ2-2 | . | . | TRBV10-3 | CAISESSGLATITGELFF | TGTGCCATCAGTGAGTCTTCGGGACTGGCTACAATCACCGGGGAGCTGTTTTTT
TRBJ2-3 | . | . | TRBV10-1 | CASSARASTDTQYF | TGCGCCAGCAGTGCCAGGGCAAGCACAGATACGCAGTATTTT
TRBJ2-7 | once | TRBD2 | TRBV11-3 | CASSFYGRASEQYF | TGTGCCAGCAGCTTCTACGGGAGGGCCTCCGAGCAGTACTTC
TRBJ1-2 | few | . | TRBV18 | CASSPSTEQYGYTF | TGTGCCAGCTCACCGTCGACAGAGCAGTATGGCTACACCTTC
TRBJ2-7 | . | . | TRBV10-3 | CAIAYGQTAYEQYF | TGTGCCATCGCTTACGGGCAGACGGCCTACGAGCAGTACTTC
TRBJ1-5 | . | . | TRBV12-5 | CASGPGTDLYSNQPQHF | TGTGCTAGTGGACCCGGGACGGACCTTTATAGCAATCAGCCCCAGCATTTT
TRBJ1-2 | . | TRBD1 | TRBV2 | CASVRDSPYGYTF | TGTGCCAGCGTCCGGGACAGTCCCTATGGCTACACCTTC
TRBJ1-1 | . | . | TRBV18 | CASSPSGHLNTEAFF | TGTGCCAGCTCACCATCGGGACACTTGAACACTGAAGCTTTCTTT
TRBJ2-3 | . | . | TRBV25-1 | CASSHSRGTVDTQYF | TGTGCCAGCAGTCACTCCCGCGGGACGGTCGATACGCAGTATTTT
TRBJ2-1 | . | TRBD2 | TRBV9 | CASSAGPLAGGYNEQFF | TGTGCCAGCAGCGCAGGGCCACTAGCGGGAGGGTACAATGAGCAGTTCTTC
TRBJ1-1 | . | TRBD1 | TRBV5-1 | CASSSTGTGAEAFF | TGCGCCAGCAGCTCGACCGGGACAGGGGCTGAAGCTTTCTTT
TRBJ2-5 | . | . | TRBV5-4 | CASSLQGAQETQYF | TGTGCCAGCAGCTTGCAAGGGGCTCAAGAGACCCAGTACTTC
TRBJ2-6 | . | . | TRBV4-1 | CASSQGPQLSGANVLTF | TGCGCCAGCAGCCAAGGACCCCAGCTCTCTGGGGCCAACGTCCTGACTTTC
TRBJ1-1 | few | . | TRBV7-2 | CASSFRGSGAFF | TGTGCCAGCAGCTTCCGGGGATCCGGGGCTTTCTTT
TRBJ1-1 | . | TRBD1 | TRBV7-2 | CASSSDRAEAFF | TGTGCCAGCAGCTCCGACAGGGCTGAAGCTTTCTTT
TRBJ2-3 | . | TRBD2 | TRBV18 | CASSPKRGVVGTDTQYF | TGTGCCAGCTCACCTAAGCGGGGAGTTGTCGGAACAGATACGCAGTATTTT
TRBJ2-7 | once | TRBD2 | TRBV2 | CASSFPTGTSRSYEQYF | TGTGCCAGCAGTTTTCCTACCGGGACTAGTCGTTCCTACGAGCAGTACTTC
TRBJ1-2 | . | TRBD1 | TRBV10-3 | CAIGQASRYTF | TGTGCCATCGGACAGGCCTCGAGGTACACCTTC
TRBJ1-6 | . | . | TRBV10-3 | CAISVEGSNSPLHF | TGTGCCATCAGTGTAGAGGGGAGTAATTCACCCCTCCACTTT
TRBJ1-3 | . | TRBD1 | TRBV7-9 | CASRPGTGVGNTIYF | TGTGCCAGCAGACCCGGGACAGGGGTTGGAAACACCATATATTTT
TRBJ2-7 | . | TRBD1 | TRBV4-3 | CASSQNRGPYEQYF | TGCGCCAGCAGCCAAAACAGGGGACCCTACGAGCAGTACTTC
TRBJ2-3 | once | TRBD2 | TRBV2 | CASSVGAGVSASADTQYF | TGTGCCAGCAGTGTGGGAGCGGGAGTCTCCGCGAGCGCAGATACGCAGTATTTT
TRBJ2-1 | . | TRBD2 | TRBV7-9 | CASSLPPRLAQGNEQFF | TGTGCCAGCAGCTTACCCCCCCGACTAGCGCAAGGAAATGAGCAGTTCTTC